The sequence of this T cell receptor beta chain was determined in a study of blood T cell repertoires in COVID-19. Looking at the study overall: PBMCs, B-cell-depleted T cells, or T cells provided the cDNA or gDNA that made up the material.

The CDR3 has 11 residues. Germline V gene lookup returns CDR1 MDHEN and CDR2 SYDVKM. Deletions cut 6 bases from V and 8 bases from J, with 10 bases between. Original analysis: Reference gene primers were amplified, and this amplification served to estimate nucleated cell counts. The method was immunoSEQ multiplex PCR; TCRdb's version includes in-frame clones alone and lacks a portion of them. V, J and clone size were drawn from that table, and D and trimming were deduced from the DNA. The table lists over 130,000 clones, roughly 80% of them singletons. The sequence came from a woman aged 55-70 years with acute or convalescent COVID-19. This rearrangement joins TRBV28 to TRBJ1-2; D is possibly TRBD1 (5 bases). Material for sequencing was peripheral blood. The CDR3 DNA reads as TGTGCCAGCAGCGTTAGGGGCGGCTACACCTTC. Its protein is CASSVRGGYTF.